Following are 5 T cell receptor beta chains from one sample sequenced in a study of blood T cells in healthy people across ages. It was with a sample-barcoded 5' primer and a J-beta primer mix that a second PCR of about 6 to 12 cycles was run. TCRdb called the 5' RACE reads again in MiXCR, with one record for every CDR3 protein. The sample holds about 1,500,000 distinct CDR3 sequences, 28% seen once. Specimen: blood. These receptors all stem from a woman aged 25 to 45 in good health.

This rearrangement joins TRBV11-2 to TRBJ2-5; D is ambiguous. This CDR3 region has 16 residues. Per the germline V gene, CDR1 is SGHAT and CDR2 is FQNNGV. The germline V and J ends were trimmed by 4 bases and 2 bases, with 17 bases remaining between them. CDR3 bases: TGTGCCAGCAGCTATACGCGAGACACAACACAAGAGACCCAGTACTTC. It translates to CASSYTRDTTQETQYF.

This clonotype was seen only a few times. V usage is TRBV6-2 or TRBV6-3 and J usage is TRBJ2-1, with 11 bases that match TRBD2. The J segment lost 9 bases and the V segment lost 9 bases, leaving 7 bases of the junction unmatched. Germline V gene lookup returns CDR1 MNHEY and CDR2 SVGEGT. CDR3 length: 13 amino acids. The CDR3 DNA reads as TGTGCCAGTAAAACTAGCGGGAGAGGTGAGCAGTTCTTC. This sequence encodes CASKTSGRGEQFF.

V is TRBV27 and J is TRBJ2-7, with D unclear. CDR3 length: 15 amino acids. The germline V gene has CDR1 MNHEY and CDR2 SMNVEV (reference sequence). Trimming stripped 8 bases from V and 6 bases from J, with 23 bases between. The CDR3 protein is CASGTFWGKEPEQYF. The DNA for the CDR3 is TGTGCCAGCGGAACCTTTTGGGGTAAGGAGCCCGAGCAGTACTTC.

The chain recombines TRBV5-6 with TRBJ2-7, with D unresolved. V was shortened by 2 bases and J by 3 bases, with 15 bases between the two germline ends. Germline V gene sequence: CDR1 SGHDT, CDR2 YYEEEE. The CDR3 is 15 residues long. The CDR3 loop reads CASSFSHGGDYEQYF. The CDR3 DNA sequence: TGTGCCAGCAGCTTTTCTCATGGTGGGGACTACGAGCAGTACTTC.

The J gene is TRBJ2-3, the V gene TRBV5-1; D is uncertain. The V and J ends lost 2 bases and 2 bases respectively, with 12 bases between them. Germline V gene lookup returns CDR1 SGHRS and CDR2 YFSETQ. The length of the CDR3 is 15 residues. Written as DNA, the CDR3 is TGCGCCAGCAGCTTAACCGGCCCTGACACAGATACGCAGTATTTT. Its protein is CASSLTGPDTDTQYF.